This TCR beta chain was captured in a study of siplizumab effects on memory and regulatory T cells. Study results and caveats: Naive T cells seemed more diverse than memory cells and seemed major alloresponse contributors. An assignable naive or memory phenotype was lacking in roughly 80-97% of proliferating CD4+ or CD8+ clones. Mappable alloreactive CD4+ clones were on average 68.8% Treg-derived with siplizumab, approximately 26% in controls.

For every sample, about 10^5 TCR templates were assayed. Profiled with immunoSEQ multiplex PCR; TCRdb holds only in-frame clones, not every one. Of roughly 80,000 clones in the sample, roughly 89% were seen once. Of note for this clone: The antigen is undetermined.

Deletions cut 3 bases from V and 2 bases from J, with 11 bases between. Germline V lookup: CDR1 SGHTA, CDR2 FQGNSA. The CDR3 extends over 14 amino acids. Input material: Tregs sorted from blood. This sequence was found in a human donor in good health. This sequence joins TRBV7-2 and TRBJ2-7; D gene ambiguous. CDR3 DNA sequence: TGTGCCAGCAGCTTGGGCTATTCTGCCTACGAGCAGTACTTC. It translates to CASSLGYSAYEQYF.